A selection of T cell receptor beta chains follows, all from one sample in a study of graft-versus-host responses after intestinal transplantation. TCRdb's copy holds only in-frame clones and misses some; the assay was immunoSEQ multiplex PCR. The sample has 8,500 to 10,000 clones, around 91% seen once. This sample comprised PBMCs, obtained roughly 42 days after intestinal transplant. The receptors shown here come from a human patient who received an intestinal transplant, so some T cells may come from the graft donor. Both conserved end residues are part of each CDR3. The D gene is left open where the match is weak. The size entry is marked missing in some rows and otherwise reads once, few, many or a size class.

cdr3_nt	cdr3_aa	v_call	d_call	j_call	clone_size
TGTGCCAGCAGCGTAGGCCTGGGAGGGCCTGGGGTGCGAGATACGCAGTATTTT	CASSVGLGGPGVRDTQYF	TRBV9	TRBD2	TRBJ2-3	-
TGCGCCAGCAACCTAGGGGTACTAGCGGCTCAAGAGACCCAGTACTTC	CASNLGVLAAQETQYF	TRBV4-1	TRBD2	TRBJ2-5	few
TGCGCCAGCAGCCAAGAAGGGGGTGGTTTGGCCTACGAGCAGTACTTC	CASSQEGGGLAYEQYF	TRBV4-1	-	TRBJ2-7	-
TGTGCCAGTAGTTGGTGGGGGGGAAACAATGAGCAGTTCTTC	CASSWWGGNNEQFF	TRBV19	TRBD2	TRBJ2-1	-
TGTGCCAGCAGCGCGACAGTTGGGGCTGGGGGCTACACCTTC	CASSATVGAGGYTF	TRBV9	-	TRBJ1-2	-
TGTGCCAGAAGCTTGGCAGGGCCAGCGTCGGGCTATGGCTACACCTTC	CARSLAGPASGYGYTF	TRBV5-3	-	TRBJ1-2	-
TGTGCCTGGAGGAGACCTAGCGAACAATCCTACGAGCAGTACTTC	CAWRRPSEQSYEQYF	TRBV30	-	TRBJ2-7	-
TGCGCCAGCAGTGAAGACGGCGACTACGAGCAGTACTTC	CASSEDGDYEQYF	TRBV10-2	-	TRBJ2-7	-
TGTGCCAGCAGTTGGACCGGGACAGGGTTGGGCGAGCAGTACTTC	CASSWTGTGLGEQYF	TRBV28	TRBD1	TRBJ2-7	-
TGTGCCAGCAGCCCGCGTCTGGGACAGGGCAATGAAAAACTGTTTTTT	CASSPRLGQGNEKLFF	TRBV11-2	TRBD1	TRBJ1-4	-
TGCGCCAGCAGACTATCATTTGGGGAGACCCAGTACTTC	CASRLSFGETQYF	TRBV10-2	-	TRBJ2-5	-
TGCGCCAGCAGCTTGCTGAGCGGGAGGCCCTACAATGAGCAGTTCTTC	CASSLLSGRPYNEQFF	TRBV5-1	TRBD2	TRBJ2-1	once
TGTGCCAGCCTCCAGAGGAGCGACTCCTACGAGCAGTACTTC	CASLQRSDSYEQYF	TRBV6-5	-	TRBJ2-7	-
TGTGTCCACGGGTTGCACCAAGAGACCCAGTACTTC	CVHGLHQETQYF	TRBV6-1	-	TRBJ2-5	-
TGTGCCAGCGGAAGCCGACGGGTGAGCTCTGGAAACACCATATATTTT	CASGSRRVSSGNTIYF	TRBV4-2	-	TRBJ1-3	-
TGTGCCAGCAGTCCCCGCGGCTCCTACGAGCAGTACTTC	CASSPRGSYEQYF	TRBV6-5	-	TRBJ2-7	-
TGTGCCAGCTCACCGTCACAGTCTCTGATACCCTACGAGCAGTACTTC	CASSPSQSLIPYEQYF	TRBV18	-	TRBJ2-7	-
TGTGCCAGCAGTCTCCGACAGGAGAATCAGCCCCAGCATTTT	CASSLRQENQPQHF	TRBV28	-	TRBJ1-5	-
TGTGCCAGCACCGGGCCCCTTAACACTGAAGCTTTCTTT	CASTGPLNTEAFF	TRBV6-5	-	TRBJ1-1	-
TGTGCCAGCACCTCCCGAGTGGGTCAGGGGTACAATGAGCAGTTCTTC	CASTSRVGQGYNEQFF	TRBV5-5	-	TRBJ2-1	-
TGTGCCAGCAGCTTAAATCTTCGGCGGGAGGTACACAATGAGCAGTTCTTC	CASSLNLRREVHNEQFF	TRBV7-3	TRBD2	TRBJ2-1	-
TGTGCCAGCAGCCCCTTCACCACCGGGGAGCTGTTTTTT	CASSPFTTGELFF	TRBV7-6	-	TRBJ2-2	-
TGCGCCAGCAGCCAAGACCCGGCAGGGGCAAACTATGGCTACACCTTC	CASSQDPAGANYGYTF	TRBV4-1	-	TRBJ1-2	-
TGCGCCAGCAGCTTGTCCCCGGGGTTTAACGAGCAGTACTTC	CASSLSPGFNEQYF	TRBV5-1	-	TRBJ2-7	-
TGTGCCAGCAGCTTAGTTGCTAGCGGGAGTAGATGGACCGGGGAGCTGTTTTTT	CASSLVASGSRWTGELFF	TRBV7-9	TRBD2	TRBJ2-2	-
TGTGCCAGCAGTTTATGGGGGAGCGTTGGCACCGGGGAGCTGTTTTTT	CASSLWGSVGTGELFF	TRBV27	-	TRBJ2-2	-
TGTGCCAGTAGTCTTACTAGCGGGGGGCCCTACACAGATACGCAGTATTTT	CASSLTSGGPYTDTQYF	TRBV19	TRBD2	TRBJ2-3	-
TGTGCCAGCAGTCCCACCTTACTAGGGAATGAGCAGTTCTTC	CASSPTLLGNEQFF	TRBV2	-	TRBJ2-1	-
TGTGCCAGCAGTTTAGTGGCGGGGGGGATGGGGAACACTGAAGCTTTCTTT	CASSLVAGGMGNTEAFF	TRBV28	-	TRBJ1-1	-
TGCGCCAGCAGCCGAGGACTAGCGGGAGGCAATGAGCAGTTCTTC	CASSRGLAGGNEQFF	TRBV4-1	TRBD2	TRBJ2-1	-
TGCGCCAGCAGCCTTACGGGGACCCAGTACTTC	CASSLTGTQYF	TRBV5-1	-	TRBJ2-5	-
TGTGCCACCAGCAGATCACGGACAGATCGGGGAGAGACCCAGTACTTC	CATSRSRTDRGETQYF	TRBV15	-	TRBJ2-5	-
TGTGCCAGCAGCGTGGACAGCAATGAGCAGTTCTTC	CASSVDSNEQFF	TRBV5-4	-	TRBJ2-1	-
TGTGCCAGTAGTATGATCCCGGACGGGCCCCCGGGATGTACTGAAGCTTTCTTT	CASSMIPDGPPGCTEAFF	TRBV19	-	TRBJ1-1	-
TGTGCCAGCAGCACCGTACACGGGAGGGCGTTCCCCGGGGAGCTGTTTTTT	CASSTVHGRAFPGELFF	TRBV9	TRBD2	TRBJ2-2	-
TGTGCCAGCAGTGAAGTACCGGGTCAGGAGAATCAGCCCCAGCATTTT	CASSEVPGQENQPQHF	TRBV6-1	-	TRBJ1-5	-
TGCGCCAGCAGCAAAAGAGGGACAGGGGGTAAGGGGACTGAAGCTTTCTTT	CASSKRGTGGKGTEAFF	TRBV5-1	TRBD1	TRBJ1-1	-
TGTGCCAGCAGTGAAGCGAAGAGTTCCTGGCAACTGTTTTTT	CASSEAKSSWQLFF	TRBV2	-	TRBJ2-2	-
TGTGCCAGCAGGAGCCATTCGAGCTCCTATAATTCACCCCTCCACTTT	CASRSHSSSYNSPLHF	TRBV28	-	TRBJ1-6	once
TGTGCCAGCTCACCAGAGGGATATGGCTACACCTTC	CASSPEGYGYTF	TRBV18	-	TRBJ1-2	-
TGCGCCAGCAGCCAAGTGGGGGGGACCCAGTACTTC	CASSQVGGTQYF	TRBV4-1	-	TRBJ2-5	-
TGTGCCAGCAGCTTAGAGGCCGGGACTGCAAATGAGCAGTTCTTC	CASSLEAGTANEQFF	TRBV11-2	-	TRBJ2-1	-
TGTGCCAGCACGGAGGGCCGAAATTCACCCCTCCACTTT	CASTEGRNSPLHF	TRBV7-9	-	TRBJ1-6	-
TGTGCCAGCAGCTTCGACCTTGGAGAGACCCAGTACTTC	CASSFDLGETQYF	TRBV13	-	TRBJ2-5	-
TGTGCCAGCAGCGTAGCTCTGTCAGGATCCTACAATGAGCAGTTCTTC	CASSVALSGSYNEQFF	TRBV9	-	TRBJ2-1	-
TGCGCCAGCAGCCAAGTGCCGACTAGCACAGATACGCAGTATTTT	CASSQVPTSTDTQYF	TRBV4-1	-	TRBJ2-3	-